What follows are 6 T cell receptor beta chains derived from one specimen sequenced in a study of human versus mouse CDR3 diversity and MHC coevolution (dated 2017 in TCRdb). The method behind the library was the immunoSEQ multiplex PCR assay. The immuneACCESS repertoire file appears here via TCRdb, limited to in-frame rearrangements. These files lack a portion of the clones; in checked studies, under half of the deficit traces to unresolved V genes, and the cause of the others is not known. Across this sample there are 80,000 or so clones, with 85% to 95% seen only once. About 1.5% of the sample is held by the ten biggest clonotypes. Input material: naive CD4+ T cells from blood. The cell subset or site label here, explained by the study, means: CD45RO-negative CD62L-positive naive CD4 T cells. Receptor source: a person aged 30-69 years in good health.

The chain couples TRBV2 to TRBJ2-7; 7 positions agree with TRBD1. CDR3 length equals 14 residues. Trimming removed 6 bases from V and 1 base from J; junction bases left unmatched: 6. CDR1 is SNHLY, CDR2 FYNNEI, per germline. In DNA, the CDR3 is TGTGCCAGCAGCGCTAGGACAGGATCCTACGAGCAGTACTTC. It yields the protein CASSARTGSYEQYF. The full variable domain, rest sourced from reference TRBV2 and TRBJ2-7, is EPEVTQTPSHQVTQMGQEVILRCVPISNHLYFYWYRQILGQKVEFLVSFYNNEISEKSEIFDDQFSVERPDGSNFTLKIRSTKLEDSAMYFCASSARTGSYEQYFGPGTRLTVT.

The V and J genes are TRBV15 and TRBJ2-2, with D possibly matching TRBD1 (5 bases). The germline V and J ends were trimmed by 1 base and 4 bases, with 13 bases remaining between them. Germline CDR1 is LNHNV and CDR2 is YYDKDF (reference sequence). The CDR3 spans 16 residues. The CDR3 bases are TGTGCCACCAGCAGAGGCCTGGAAGGGGTCACCGGGGAGCTGTTTTTT. This translates into CATSRGLEGVTGELFF. Full variable domain (remainder filled in from reference TRBV15 and TRBJ2-2): DAMVIQNPRYQVTQFGKPVTLSCSQTLNHNVMYWYQQKSSQAPKLLFHYYDKDFNNEADTPDNFQSRRPNTSFCFLDIRSPGLGDTAMYLCATSRGLEGVTGELFFGEGSRLTVL.

A single count supports this clone. The chain employs TRBV5-4 and TRBJ2-7; 7 nucleotides agree with TRBD1. V was clipped by 4 bases and J by 2 bases; unmatched bases: 6. The CDR3 contains 14 residues. The V gene's germline CDR1 is SGHNT and CDR2 YYREEE (reference sequence). Here the CDR3 reads CASSQGQVAYEQYF. The DNA of the CDR3 is TGTGCCAGCAGCCAAGGACAGGTTGCCTACGAGCAGTACTTC.

The chain is built from TRBV5-1 and TRBJ1-1; 12 bases fit TRBD1. The junction had 11 bases not matched to a gene; V was cut back by 4 bases and J by 4 bases. The CDR3 is made up of 17 amino acids. Germline assignment: CDR1 SGHRS and CDR2 YFSETQ. CDR3 coding DNA: TGCGCCAGCAGCCGTAGGGGACAGGGGGCGGTAGGCACTGAAGCTTTCTTT. This gives the protein CASSRRGQGAVGTEAFF.

This clone appeared once. V usage is TRBV5-4 and J usage is TRBJ2-2; D may be TRBD2 (5 bases). The CDR3 consists of 16 residues. V shed 0 bases and J shed 2 bases, with 11 bases lying between them. Germline assignment: CDR1 SGHNT and CDR2 YYREEE (reference sequence). This CDR3 is CASSLASGLNTGELFF. In DNA, the CDR3 is TGTGCCAGCAGCTTGGCCTCTGGACTTAACACCGGGGAGCTGTTTTTT.

The chain is built from TRBV19 and TRBJ2-5; 7 bases line up with TRBD1. Judging by the DNA end, TRBJ2-7 fits better; the J call may be wrong. The CDR3 sequence is 16 residues long. Germline V CDR1 and CDR2: LNHDA, SQIVND (reference sequence). The CDR3 here is CASTSGTADSSYEQYF. CDR3 coding DNA: TGTGCCAGTACCTCCGGGACAGCCGATAGCTCCTACGAGCAGTACTTC.